The subject of this entry is one T cell receptor (beta chain). TCRdb processed the 5' RACE reads again and assigns one entry to each CDR3 protein, with no DNA. The sample totals 550,000 to 600,000 distinct CDR3 sequences. The record originates from a study of T cells expressing NK-cell markers. CDR1 is DFQATT, CDR2 SNEGSKA, per germline (reference sequence). This CDR3 contains 14 residues. The sequence was obtained from a man younger than 30 in good health. Sequencing input: blood T cells: a sorted CD56 or NKG2C T cell subset, CD4+ or CD8+ T cells, or bulk PBMC T cells (not recorded which). The chain joins TRBV20-1 to TRBJ1-2; TCRdb gives TRBD1 as the D gene, but with no DNA this cannot be confirmed. CDR3 sequence reads: CSARDGTGEYGYTF.